This T cell receptor beta chain appears in the sequencing data of a study of cytomegalovirus exposure and HLA in healthy donors. Vbeta (60) and Jbeta (13) primers were used in the PCR. Data came from immunoSEQ multiplex PCR; TCRdb stores just in-frame clones and leaves some out. The sample lists fewer than 250,000 clones, approximately 70% occurring once. General study findings and limits: As a later analysis showed, a missense DCLRE1C variant was linked to trimming of TCR beta V- and J-genes.

CDR1 and CDR2 (germline): SGHNT, YENEEA. The CDR3 covers 15 residues. V lost 4 bases, J lost 5 bases, and 9 bases stayed unmatched. Regarding this clone: Its antigen is currently unknown.

The sequenced sample consisted of PBMCs. This receptor was identified in a woman in her thirties in good health and CMV-seronegative. The chain combines TRBV11-3 with TRBJ2-7; 9 bases line up with TRBD1. CDR3 DNA sequence: TGTGCCAGCAGCTCCACAGGGGGCAGGTTCGACGAGCAGTACTTC. It encodes CASSSTGGRFDEQYF. Full variable domain (remainder filled in from reference TRBV11-3 and TRBJ2-7): EAGVVQSPRYKIIEKKQPVAFWCNPISGHNTLYWYLQNLGQGPELLIRYENEEAVDDSQLPKDRFSAERLKGVDSTLKIQPAELGDSAVYLCASSSTGGRFDEQYFGPGTRLTVT.